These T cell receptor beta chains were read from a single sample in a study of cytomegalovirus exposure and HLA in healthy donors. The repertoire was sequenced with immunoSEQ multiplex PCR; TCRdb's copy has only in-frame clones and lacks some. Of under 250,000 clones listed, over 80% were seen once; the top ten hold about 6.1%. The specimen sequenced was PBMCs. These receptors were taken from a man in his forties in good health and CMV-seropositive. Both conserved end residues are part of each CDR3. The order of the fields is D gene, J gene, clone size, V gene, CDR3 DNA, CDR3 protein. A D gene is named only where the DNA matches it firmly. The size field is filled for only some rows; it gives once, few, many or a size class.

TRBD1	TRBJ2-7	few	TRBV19	TGTGCCAGCGAGGGACAGAGCTCCTACGAGCAGTACTTC	CASEGQSSYEQYF
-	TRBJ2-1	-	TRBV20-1	TGCAGTGCTAGAGCCCGTAATGAGCAGTTCTTC	CSARARNEQFF
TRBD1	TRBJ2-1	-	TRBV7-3	TGTGCCAGCAGCTTAACCCGGGACAGGGGAGCCAATGAGCAGTTCTTC	CASSLTRDRGANEQFF
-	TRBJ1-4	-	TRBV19	TGTGCCAGTAGTTGGACACTGACTAATGAAAAACTGTTTTTT	CASSWTLTNEKLFF
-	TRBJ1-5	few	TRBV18	TGTGCCAGCTCTCCCGGGGGATATAGCAATCAGCCCCAGCATTTT	CASSPGGYSNQPQHF
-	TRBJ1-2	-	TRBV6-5	TGTGCCAGCAGTTACGGGGCAGGCCCAGGCTATGGCTACACCTTC	CASSYGAGPGYGYTF
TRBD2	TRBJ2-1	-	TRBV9	TGTGCCAGCACCGGGACTAGTGGGTCGGATGAGCAGTTCTTC	CASTGTSGSDEQFF
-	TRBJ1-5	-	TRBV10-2	TGCGCCAGCTCATCGGGGATGTCTAGCAATCAGCCCCAGCATTTT	CASSSGMSSNQPQHF
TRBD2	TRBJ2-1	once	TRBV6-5	TGTGCCAGCAGTTACTCTGGGCTAGCGGGCGACAATGAGCAGTTCTTC	CASSYSGLAGDNEQFF
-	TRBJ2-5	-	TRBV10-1	TGCGCCAGCAGTGAGTCGGGGGACCTTCAGGGGGAGACCCAGTACTTC	CASSESGDLQGETQYF
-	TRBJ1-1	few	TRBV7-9	TGTGCCAGCAGCTTAGCGACCGCAGGCACAGAGGCTTTCTTT	CASSLATAGTEAFF
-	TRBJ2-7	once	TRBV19	TGTGCCACCCGTGACTCCGACTCCTACGAGCAGTACTTC	CATRDSDSYEQYF
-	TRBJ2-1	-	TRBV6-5	TGTGCCAGCAGCGGCACAGGACCTAGGTATTATGAGCAGTTCTTC	CASSGTGPRYYEQFF
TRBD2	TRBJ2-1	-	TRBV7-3	TGTGCCAGCAGCTCGGGACTAGCGGGAGACAATGAGCAGTTCTTC	CASSSGLAGDNEQFF
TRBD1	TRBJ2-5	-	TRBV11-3	TGTGCCAGCAGCTTAGTAACAGGGGGGGAGACCCAGTACTTC	CASSLVTGGETQYF
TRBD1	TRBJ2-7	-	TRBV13	TGTGCCAGCAGCTTTACCGGGACAGGGGGCTACGAGCAGTACTTC	CASSFTGTGGYEQYF
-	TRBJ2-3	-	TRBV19	TGTGCCAGTAGGCCGAGGGGGAGGGAAACAGATACGCAGTATTTT	CASRPRGRETDTQYF
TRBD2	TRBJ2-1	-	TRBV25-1	TGTGCCAGCAGTGACCGGCTAGCGGCCCCCAATGAGCAGTTCTTC	CASSDRLAAPNEQFF
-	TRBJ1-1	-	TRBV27	TGTGCCAGCAGTTACAGGGTGAACACTGAAGCTTTCTTT	CASSYRVNTEAFF
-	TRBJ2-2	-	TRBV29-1	TGCAGCGTCTTGACACCACCAAAAAACACCGGGGAGCTGTTTTTT	CSVLTPPKNTGELFF
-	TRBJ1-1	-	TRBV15	TGTGCCACCAGCAGAGGGACAGTGTCGAACACTGAAGCTTTCTTT	CATSRGTVSNTEAFF
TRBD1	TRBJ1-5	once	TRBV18	TGTGCCAGCTCAAAGGCAGGGGGCGCGGGGCAGCCCCAGCATTTT	CASSKAGGAGQPQHF
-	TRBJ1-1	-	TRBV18	TGTGCCAGCTCACCGGGGGCAGGGGCGAACACTGAAGCTTTCTTT	CASSPGAGANTEAFF
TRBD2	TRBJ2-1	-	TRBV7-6	TGTGCCAGCAGCTCCAGACTAGCCAACAATGAGCAGTTCTTC	CASSSRLANNEQFF
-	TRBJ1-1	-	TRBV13	TGTGCCAGCAGCTTAGGTTCGTTGAATGCGGCTGAAGCTTTCTTT	CASSLGSLNAAEAFF
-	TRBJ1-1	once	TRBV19	TGTGCCAGTAGAGGCACTTGGCAGGGCGAAGACACTGAAGCTTTCTTT	CASRGTWQGEDTEAFF
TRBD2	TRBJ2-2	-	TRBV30	TGTGCCTGGGCCACGGGACTAGCGGTCGGGGAGCTGTTTTTT	CAWATGLAVGELFF
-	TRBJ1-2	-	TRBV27	TGTGCCAGCAGTTTTCTCGAGGAGGGCCCGTTTACTGGCTACACCTTC	CASSFLEEGPFTGYTF
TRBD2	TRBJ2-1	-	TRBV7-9	TGTTCCAGCAGGAGGGAGGGCGTATCCACAATCTTC	CSSRREGVSTIF
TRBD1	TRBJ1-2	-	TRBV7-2	TGTGCCAGCAGCTTAGGGGGAAGGGGGCTTCACTATGGCTACACCTTC	CASSLGGRGLHYGYTF
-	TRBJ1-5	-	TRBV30	TGTGCCTGGAGTGTAATCAGGGGCGGGCAGCCCCAGCATTTT	CAWSVIRGGQPQHF
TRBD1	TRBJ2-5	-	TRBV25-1	TGTGCTACCACGAAGGGGGCGGATTACGAGACCCAGTACTTC	CATTKGADYETQYF
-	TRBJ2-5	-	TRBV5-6	TGTGCCAGCAGCTTCCGGGAGACCCAGTACTTC	CASSFRETQYF
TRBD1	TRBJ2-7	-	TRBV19	TGTGCCAGTAGTGACAGGGGATTGATCTCCTACGAGCAGTACTTC	CASSDRGLISYEQYF
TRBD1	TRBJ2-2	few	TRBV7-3	TGTGCCAGCAGCTTAAGTCAGGGGGCGACCGGGGAGCTGTTTTTT	CASSLSQGATGELFF
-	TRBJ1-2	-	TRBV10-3	TGTGCCATCAGTGAGAGGCTAGGTGGCTACACCTTC	CAISERLGGYTF
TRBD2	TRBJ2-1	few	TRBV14	TGTGCCAGCAGCCAAACCGGGAGGGCCAAAAATGAGCAGTTCTTC	CASSQTGRAKNEQFF
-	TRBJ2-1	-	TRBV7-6	TGTGCCAGCAGCTTAGAGGCTAGCAGCCACAATGAGCAGTTCTTC	CASSLEASSHNEQFF
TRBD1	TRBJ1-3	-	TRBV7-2	TGTGCCAGCAGCGCACAGGGGACGGACTCTGGAAACACCATATATTTT	CASSAQGTDSGNTIYF
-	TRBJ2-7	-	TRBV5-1	TGCGCCAGCAGATCAGGCTACGAGCAGTACTTC	CASRSGYEQYF
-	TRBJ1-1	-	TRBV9	TGTGCCAGCAGCGTAGGGGGACTGAGCACTGAAGCTTTCTTT	CASSVGGLSTEAFF
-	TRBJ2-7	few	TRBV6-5	TGTGCCAGCAGTTATTCCCCCGCGTACGAGCAGTACTTC	CASSYSPAYEQYF
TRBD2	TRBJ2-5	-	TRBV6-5	TGTGCCAGCAGCACCGTGGGACTAGCGGGAGAGACCCAGTACTTC	CASSTVGLAGETQYF
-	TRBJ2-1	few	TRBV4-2	TGTGCCAGCAGCCAAGACCGCAGAACCTACAATGAGCAGTTCTTC	CASSQDRRTYNEQFF
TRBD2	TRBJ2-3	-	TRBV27	TGTGCCAGCAGTTCCTATGTGGGGGAGGGCCAGTATTTT	CASSSYVGEGQYF
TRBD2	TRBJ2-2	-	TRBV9	TGTGCCAGCAGCCAGACTAGCGGGACGCTTGGGGAGCTGTTTTTT	CASSQTSGTLGELFF